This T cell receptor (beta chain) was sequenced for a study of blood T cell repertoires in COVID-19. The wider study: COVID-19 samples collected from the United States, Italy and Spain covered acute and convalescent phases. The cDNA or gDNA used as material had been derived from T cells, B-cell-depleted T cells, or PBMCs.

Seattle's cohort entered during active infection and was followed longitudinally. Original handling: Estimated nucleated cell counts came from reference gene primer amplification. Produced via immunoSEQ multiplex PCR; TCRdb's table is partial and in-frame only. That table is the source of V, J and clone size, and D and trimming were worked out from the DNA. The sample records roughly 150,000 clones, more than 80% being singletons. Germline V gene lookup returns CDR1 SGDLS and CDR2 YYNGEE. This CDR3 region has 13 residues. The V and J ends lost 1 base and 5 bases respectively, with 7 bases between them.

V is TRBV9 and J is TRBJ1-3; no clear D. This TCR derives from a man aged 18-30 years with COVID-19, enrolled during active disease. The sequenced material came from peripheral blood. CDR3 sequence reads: CASSVNLRNTIYF. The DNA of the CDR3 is TGTGCCAGCAGCGTAAATCTTAGAAACACCATATATTTT.